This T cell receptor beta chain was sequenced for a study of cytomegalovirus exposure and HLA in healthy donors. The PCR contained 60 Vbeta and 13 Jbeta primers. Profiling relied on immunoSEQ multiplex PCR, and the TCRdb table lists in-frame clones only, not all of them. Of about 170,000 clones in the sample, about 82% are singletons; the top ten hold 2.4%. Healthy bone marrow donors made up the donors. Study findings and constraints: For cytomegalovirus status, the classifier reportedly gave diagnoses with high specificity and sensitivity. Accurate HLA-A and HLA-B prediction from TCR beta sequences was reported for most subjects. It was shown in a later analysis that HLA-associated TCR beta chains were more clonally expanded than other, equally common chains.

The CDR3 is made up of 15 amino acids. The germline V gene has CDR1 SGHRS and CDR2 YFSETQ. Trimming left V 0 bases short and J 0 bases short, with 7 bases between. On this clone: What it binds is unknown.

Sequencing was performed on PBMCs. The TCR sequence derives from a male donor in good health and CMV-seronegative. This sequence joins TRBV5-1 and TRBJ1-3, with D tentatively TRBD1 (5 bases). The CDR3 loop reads CASSLGQTSGNTIYF. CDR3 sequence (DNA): TGCGCCAGCAGCTTGGGACAGACCTCTGGAAACACCATATATTTT.